Following are 6 T cell receptor beta chains from one sample sequenced in a study of cytomegalovirus exposure and HLA in healthy donors. It was with 60 Vbeta and 13 Jbeta primers that the PCR ran. Clones were read by immunoSEQ multiplex PCR, and TCRdb kept only the in-frame ones, dropping some. The sample has around 78,000 clones, around 80% seen once. Sequenced sample: PBMCs. The receptor set was obtained from a male donor in good health and CMV-seronegative.

This rearrangement joins TRBV7-2 to TRBJ1-1, with D tentatively TRBD1 (6 bases). CDR3 length: 12 amino acids. Trimming shortened V by 5 bases and J by 9 bases, and 13 bases separated the two germline ends. The germline CDR1 and CDR2 sequences are SGHTA and FQGNSA. The CDR3 bases are TGTGCCAGCAGCCGGACAGAAAATAAAGCTTTCTTT. Translated, it gives CASSRTENKAFF.

This chain links TRBV6-1 with TRBJ2-5; the match to TRBD2 covers 11 bases. The V segment lost 5 bases and the J segment 4 bases; nucleotides outside the gene matches: 3. Germline loops: CDR1 MNHNS, CDR2 SASEGT. The length of the CDR3 is 14 residues. This CDR3 reads CASSPGLAGETQYF. The CDR3, as DNA: TGTGCCAGCAGTCCTGGACTAGCGGGAGAGACCCAGTACTTC.

The V gene is TRBV2, the J gene TRBJ2-7; 10 bases map to TRBD2. Losses at the gene ends were 6 bases for V and 4 bases for J; bases not matched to a gene: 6. Looked up from germline, CDR1 is SNHLY and CDR2 is FYNNEI. This CDR3 has 14 residues. The CDR3 DNA reads TGTGCCAGCAGGACTAGCGGGTTGAGTTACGAGCAGTACTTC. Amino acids: CASRTSGLSYEQYF.

The chain couples TRBV2 to TRBJ1-5, with a weak D call TRBD1 (5 bases). Germline CDR1 and CDR2: SNHLY and FYNNEI. The ends were cut back, 5 bases at V and 11 bases at J, with 13 bases in the middle. The CDR3 runs 12 residues. The DNA of the CDR3 is TGTGCCAGCAGTTGGGGGGGGGAGGCCCAGCATTTT. Amino acids: CASSWGGEAQHF.

This clone was observed once. The V gene is TRBV27, the J gene TRBJ1-6; 7 bases fit TRBD1. The CDR3 contains 14 residues. Germline V gives CDR1 MNHEY, CDR2 SMNVEV (reference sequence). J was trimmed by 9 bases and V by 5 bases; bases with no gene match: 7. The CDR3 spells CASSTSAGGSPLHF. In DNA, the CDR3 is TGTGCCAGCAGTACCTCGGCAGGGGGTTCACCCCTCCACTTT.

This clone came up a few times. The V and J genes are TRBV7-8 and TRBJ1-3; TRBD1 might be the D (5 bases). The ends were cut back, 8 bases at V and 0 bases at J, with 8 bases in the middle. The CDR3 spans 13 residues. The germline V gene encodes CDR1 SGHVS and CDR2 FQNEAQ. The CDR3 loop is CASRQGSGNTIYF. CDR3 DNA: TGTGCCAGCCGCCAGGGCTCTGGAAACACCATATATTTT.